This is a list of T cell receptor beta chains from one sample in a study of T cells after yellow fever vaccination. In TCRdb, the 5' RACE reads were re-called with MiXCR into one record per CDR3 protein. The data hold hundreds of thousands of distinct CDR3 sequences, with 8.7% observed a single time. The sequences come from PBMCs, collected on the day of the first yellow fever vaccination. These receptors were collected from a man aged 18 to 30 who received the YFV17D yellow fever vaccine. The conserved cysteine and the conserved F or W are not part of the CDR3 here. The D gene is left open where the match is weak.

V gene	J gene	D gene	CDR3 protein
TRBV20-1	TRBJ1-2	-	SARSTGGPNYGYT
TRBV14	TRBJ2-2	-	ASSSGFGELF
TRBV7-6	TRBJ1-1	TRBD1	ASRPTGHTEAF
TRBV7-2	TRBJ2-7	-	ASSLVRARYEQY
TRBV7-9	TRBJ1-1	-	ASTSLWGDKEAF
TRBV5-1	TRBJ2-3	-	ASSLGWGLNTQY
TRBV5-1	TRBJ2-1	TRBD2	ASSLVLAGGLIRDEQF
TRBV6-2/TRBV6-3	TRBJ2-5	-	ASSHSWNRTKETQY
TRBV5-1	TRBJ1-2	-	ASSWMEDSSYGYT
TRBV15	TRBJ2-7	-	ATSRDGGSYEQY
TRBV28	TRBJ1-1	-	ASSLGAGQSEAF
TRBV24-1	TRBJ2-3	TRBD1	ATSDGGRGRPDTQY
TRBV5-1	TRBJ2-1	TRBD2	ASSSLAGGLSNEQF
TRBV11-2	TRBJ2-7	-	ASSSTPREQY
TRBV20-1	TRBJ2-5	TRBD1	SAKQGALEETQY
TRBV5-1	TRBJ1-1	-	ASSLGRNPVEAL
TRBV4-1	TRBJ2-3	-	ASSPLPGGGTDTQY
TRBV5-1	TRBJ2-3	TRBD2	ASSYLAGVTDTQY
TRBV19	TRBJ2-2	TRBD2	ASSDGGANTGELF
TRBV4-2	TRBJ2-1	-	ASSPPPSYNEQF
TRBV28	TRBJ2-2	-	ASSPRYFTGELF
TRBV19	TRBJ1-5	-	ASTSPRGGVGQPQH
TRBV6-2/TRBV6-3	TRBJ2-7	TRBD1	ASSQLPGQRSEQY
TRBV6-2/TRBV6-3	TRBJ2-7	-	ASSYSLSGFYEQY
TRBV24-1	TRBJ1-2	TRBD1	ATRSLGTGGGYT
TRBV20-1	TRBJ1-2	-	SALHPGINYGYT
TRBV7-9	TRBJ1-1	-	ASSLYYMNTEAF
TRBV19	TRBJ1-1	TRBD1	ANWDSMNTEAF
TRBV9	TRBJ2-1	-	ASSPLSGSYNEQF
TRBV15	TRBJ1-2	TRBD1	ATSSRLTGDAYT
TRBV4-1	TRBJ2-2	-	ASSQFGGELF
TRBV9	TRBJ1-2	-	ASWDSSNGYT
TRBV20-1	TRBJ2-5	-	SASLGLPQETQY
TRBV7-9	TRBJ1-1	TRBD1	ASSQGGLGEAF
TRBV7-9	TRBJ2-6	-	ASSRSSNSGANVLT
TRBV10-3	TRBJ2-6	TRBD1	AIEGQAFHSGANVLT
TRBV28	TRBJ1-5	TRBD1	ASIPATGYQPQH
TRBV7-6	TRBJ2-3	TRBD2	ASSQSALAITDTQY
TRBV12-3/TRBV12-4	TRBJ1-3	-	ASSFFSGNTIY
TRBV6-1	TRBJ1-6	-	ASSNHRIPTSYNSPLH
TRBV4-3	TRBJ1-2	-	ASSSGYLYGYT
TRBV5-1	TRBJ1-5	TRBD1	ASSIQGGQPQH
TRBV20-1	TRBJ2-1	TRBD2	SARGLGIKGNEQF
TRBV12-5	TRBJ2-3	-	ASDEGSTDTQY
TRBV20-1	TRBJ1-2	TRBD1	SATGELDGYT
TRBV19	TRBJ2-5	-	ASSIPGRLGQETQY
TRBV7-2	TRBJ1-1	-	ASTRGGDLTEAF